The rows below give T cell receptor beta chains drawn from one sample of a study of T cells in Graves' hyperthyroidism and ophthalmopathy. TCRdb re-called the multiplex PCR reads through MiXCR, storing one row per CDR3 protein. The sample holds 250,000 to 400,000 distinct CDR3 sequences, roughly an eighth seen once. Sequenced sample: blood. The receptors here all came from a woman between 40 and 50 years old with Graves' ophthalmopathy. Each CDR3 is given with its conserved first and last residue. D genes are given only for firm matches. A clone size is listed for some rows: how often the clone was seen (once, few, many), or a class if it is expanded.

j_call: TRBJ2-3; d_call: NA; v_call: TRBV29-1; clone_size: few; cdr3_aa: CSVRRYSASTDTQYF; cdr3_nt: TGCAGCGTTCGCCGTTATAGCGCTAGCACAGATACGCAGTATTTT
j_call: TRBJ1-1; d_call: NA; v_call: TRBV11-2; clone_size: NA; cdr3_aa: CASSLEGTAAVSGFF; cdr3_nt: TGTGCCAGCAGCTTAGAGGGGACGGCGGCAGTCAGTGGTTTCTTT
j_call: TRBJ2-3; d_call: TRBD2; v_call: TRBV4-1; clone_size: few; cdr3_aa: CASSQDQAGDLTDTQYF; cdr3_nt: TGCGCCAGCAGCCAAGATCAGGCGGGGGACCTCACAGATACGCAGTATTTT
j_call: TRBJ1-2; d_call: TRBD1; v_call: TRBV19; clone_size: many; cdr3_aa: CASSIRTGSLGRGYTF; cdr3_nt: TGTGCCAGTAGTATACGGACAGGGTCGTTGGGTCGTGGCTACACCTTC
j_call: TRBJ2-1; d_call: TRBD1; v_call: TRBV28; clone_size: many; cdr3_aa: CASSLGGTGGTEQFF; cdr3_nt: TGTGCCAGCAGTTTAGGGGGTACAGGGGGCACGGAGCAGTTCTTC
j_call: TRBJ1-5; d_call: NA; v_call: TRBV2; clone_size: many; cdr3_aa: CASTRLRGSNQPQHF; cdr3_nt: TGTGCCAGCACCCGACTCAGGGGTAGCAATCAGCCCCAGCATTTT
j_call: TRBJ2-1; d_call: TRBD2; v_call: TRBV20-1; clone_size: many; cdr3_aa: CSARAGGYNEQFF; cdr3_nt: TGCAGTGCTAGAGCGGGAGGCTACAATGAGCAGTTCTTC
j_call: TRBJ1-2; d_call: NA; v_call: TRBV7-9; clone_size: many; cdr3_aa: CASSLMGQGYGYTF; cdr3_nt: TGTGCCAGCAGCTTAATGGGTCAGGGCTATGGCTACACCTTC
j_call: TRBJ1-4; d_call: NA; v_call: TRBV30; clone_size: NA; cdr3_aa: CAWSVAATGKLFF; cdr3_nt: TGTGCCTGGAGTGTAGCGGCAACCGGAAAACTGTTTTTT
j_call: TRBJ2-7; d_call: TRBD2; v_call: TRBV12-3/TRBV12-4; clone_size: NA; cdr3_aa: CASSTPRTSKVAPGEQYF; cdr3_nt: TGTGCCAGCAGTACTCCCCGGACTAGTAAAGTGGCCCCGGGGGAGCAGTACTTC
j_call: TRBJ1-1; d_call: TRBD1; v_call: TRBV3-1; clone_size: NA; cdr3_aa: CASSQDKRFRGTEAFF; cdr3_nt: TGTGCCAGCAGCCAAGATAAGCGATTCAGGGGGACTGAAGCTTTCTTT
j_call: TRBJ1-6; d_call: NA; v_call: TRBV6-6; clone_size: many; cdr3_aa: CASSYVGPNSPLHF; cdr3_nt: TGTGCCAGCAGTTACGTGGGTCCAAATTCACCCCTCCACTTT
j_call: TRBJ1-1; d_call: NA; v_call: TRBV3-1; clone_size: many; cdr3_aa: CASSQGVGMGVGVEAFF; cdr3_nt: TGTGCCAGCAGCCAAGGAGTGGGCATGGGCGTGGGGGTGGAAGCTTTCTTT
j_call: TRBJ2-2; d_call: NA; v_call: TRBV11-1; clone_size: many; cdr3_aa: CASRQGGRGNTGELFF; cdr3_nt: TGTGCCAGCAGACAAGGGGGACGAGGGAACACCGGGGAGCTGTTTTTT
j_call: TRBJ2-5; d_call: TRBD2; v_call: TRBV2; clone_size: many; cdr3_aa: CASSPGTSWRETQYF; cdr3_nt: TGTGCCAGCAGTCCCGGGACTAGCTGGCGGGAGACCCAGTACTTC
j_call: TRBJ2-5; d_call: NA; v_call: TRBV19; clone_size: NA; cdr3_aa: CASKPGPATETQYF; cdr3_nt: TGTGCCAGCAAACCGGGGCCCGCGACGGAGACCCAGTACTTC
j_call: TRBJ2-6; d_call: NA; v_call: TRBV27; clone_size: NA; cdr3_aa: CASSPQGSGANVLTF; cdr3_nt: TGTGCCAGCAGTCCCCAGGGCTCTGGGGCCAACGTCCTGACTTTC
j_call: TRBJ2-1; d_call: TRBD1; v_call: TRBV11-2; clone_size: many; cdr3_aa: CASSLDGQGPYNEQFF; cdr3_nt: TGTGCCAGCAGCTTAGACGGACAGGGGCCCTACAATGAGCAGTTCTTC
j_call: TRBJ1-2; d_call: NA; v_call: TRBV19; clone_size: NA; cdr3_aa: CLGHQNYGYTF; cdr3_nt: TGTCTCGGACACCAGAACTATGGCTACACCTTC
j_call: TRBJ1-2; d_call: TRBD1; v_call: TRBV6-1; clone_size: many; cdr3_aa: CASSTTGNGYTF; cdr3_nt: TGTGCCAGCAGCACGACAGGGAACGGCTACACCTTC
j_call: TRBJ2-5; d_call: NA; v_call: TRBV18; clone_size: NA; cdr3_aa: CASSPHPPRVGETQYF; cdr3_nt: TGTGCCAGCTCACCTCATCCCCCCCGGGTCGGAGAGACCCAGTACTTC
j_call: TRBJ2-7; d_call: NA; v_call: TRBV3-1; clone_size: NA; cdr3_aa: CASSQTLYEQYF; cdr3_nt: TGTGCCAGCAGCCAAACTCTCTACGAGCAGTACTTC
j_call: TRBJ2-2; d_call: NA; v_call: TRBV28; clone_size: NA; cdr3_aa: CASSEGLLNTGELFF; cdr3_nt: TGTGCCAGCAGTGAGGGACTTCTGAACACCGGGGAGCTGTTTTTT
j_call: TRBJ2-7; d_call: NA; v_call: TRBV20-1; clone_size: many; cdr3_aa: CSARPMTGAYEQYF; cdr3_nt: TGCAGTGCTCGCCCCATGACAGGCGCCTACGAGCAGTACTTC
j_call: TRBJ1-4; d_call: NA; v_call: TRBV6-5; clone_size: many; cdr3_aa: CASSYSPVEEKLFF; cdr3_nt: TGTGCCAGCAGTTACTCGCCCGTGGAGGAAAAACTGTTTTTT
j_call: TRBJ2-7; d_call: NA; v_call: TRBV2; clone_size: many; cdr3_aa: CASSPGLDLTEQYF; cdr3_nt: TGTGCCAGCAGTCCGGGACTGGACCTTACGGAGCAGTACTTC
j_call: TRBJ2-7; d_call: NA; v_call: TRBV20-1; clone_size: few; cdr3_aa: CSARGGGREQYF; cdr3_nt: TGCAGTGCTAGAGGGGGGGGCCGCGAGCAGTACTTC
j_call: TRBJ2-1; d_call: NA; v_call: TRBV27; clone_size: many; cdr3_aa: CASSPTSYYEQFF; cdr3_nt: TGTGCCAGCAGCCCGACTAGTTACTATGAGCAGTTCTTC
j_call: TRBJ2-7; d_call: TRBD2; v_call: TRBV3-1; clone_size: NA; cdr3_aa: CASSPRLAGAYEQYF; cdr3_nt: TGTGCCAGCAGCCCCCGACTAGCGGGAGCCTACGAGCAGTACTTC
j_call: TRBJ2-1; d_call: NA; v_call: TRBV20-1; clone_size: NA; cdr3_aa: CSATDSLNEQFF; cdr3_nt: TGCAGTGCTACGGACAGCCTCAATGAGCAGTTCTTC
j_call: TRBJ1-5; d_call: NA; v_call: TRBV7-6; clone_size: NA; cdr3_aa: CASSLEFGGNQPQHF; cdr3_nt: TGTGCCAGCAGCTTAGAGTTCGGGGGGAATCAGCCCCAGCATTTT
j_call: TRBJ2-7; d_call: NA; v_call: TRBV6-2/TRBV6-3; clone_size: many; cdr3_aa: CASTTDRSSYEQYF; cdr3_nt: TGTGCCAGCACTACCGACAGGAGCTCCTACGAGCAGTACTTC
j_call: TRBJ1-4; d_call: NA; v_call: TRBV11-3; clone_size: NA; cdr3_aa: CASSLDVSFNEKLFF; cdr3_nt: TGTGCCAGCAGCCTCGACGTCTCTTTTAATGAAAAACTGTTTTTT
j_call: TRBJ1-2; d_call: TRBD1; v_call: TRBV7-9; clone_size: many; cdr3_aa: CASSLDRGQGYTF; cdr3_nt: TGTGCCAGCAGCTTAGACAGGGGGCAGGGCTACACCTTC